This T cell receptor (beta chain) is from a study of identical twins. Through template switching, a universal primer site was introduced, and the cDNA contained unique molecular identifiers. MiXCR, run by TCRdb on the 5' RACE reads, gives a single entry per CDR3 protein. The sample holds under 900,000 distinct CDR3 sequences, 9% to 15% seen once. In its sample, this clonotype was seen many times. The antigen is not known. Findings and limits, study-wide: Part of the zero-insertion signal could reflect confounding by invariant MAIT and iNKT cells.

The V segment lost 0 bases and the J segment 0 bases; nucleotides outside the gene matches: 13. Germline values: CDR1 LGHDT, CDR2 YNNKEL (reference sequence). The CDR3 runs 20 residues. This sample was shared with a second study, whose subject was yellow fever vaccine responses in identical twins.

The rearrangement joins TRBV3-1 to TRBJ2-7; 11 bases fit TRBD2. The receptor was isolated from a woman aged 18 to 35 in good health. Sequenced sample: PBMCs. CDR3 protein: CASSQDPGLAVLGSSYEQYF. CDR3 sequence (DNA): TGTGCCAGCAGCCAAGATCCGGGACTAGCGGTCCTGGGGAGCTCCTACGAGCAGTACTTC.